This entry lists 29 T cell receptor beta chains sequenced from one sample in a study of blood T cell repertoires in COVID-19. Clones were read by immunoSEQ multiplex PCR, and TCRdb kept only the in-frame ones, dropping some. The profile shows over 150,000 clones, 70% to 90% of them singletons. The material sequenced was peripheral blood. The receptors stem from a man in his forties with acute or convalescent COVID-19.

The rearrangement uses TRBV18 and TRBJ1-2; D is undetermined. Trimming pared 6 bases from V and 2 bases from J, leaving 16 bases between. CDR3 length: 15 residues. CDR1 and CDR2 from the germline V gene are KGHSH and LQKENI. The CDR3 sequence is CASSGDGNLNYGYTF. The CDR3 region has the DNA TGTGCCAGCTCGGGCGATGGTAACCTCAACTATGGCTACACCTTC.

The chain couples TRBV6-5 to TRBJ1-1; D unclear. The V end lost 10 bases, the J end lost 3 bases, and 15 bases lay between the germline ends. CDR3 length equals 13 residues. CDR1 is MNHEY and CDR2 is SVGAGI in the germline V gene. CDR3 region: CATRAPAHTEAFF. CDR3 nucleotide sequence: TGTGCCACCAGAGCCCCAGCGCACACTGAAGCTTTCTTT.

The chain uses TRBV19 and TRBJ1-5, with 9 bases that match TRBD1. CDR1 is LNHDA and CDR2 is SQIVND in the germline V gene (reference sequence). The CDR3 has 16 amino acids. Germline trimming cut 3 bases from V and 0 bases from J; bases unmatched to any gene: 3. Here the CDR3 DNA reads TGTGCCAGTAGTATTTGGACAGGGGATAGCAATCAGCCCCAGCATTTT. Its translation is CASSIWTGDSNQPQHF.

V is TRBV5-4 and J is TRBJ2-7, with TRBD2 matching 9 bases. Germline CDR1 is SGHNT and CDR2 is YYREEE (reference sequence). This CDR3 is 14 amino acids long. The junction had 6 bases not matched to a gene; V was cut back by 1 base and J by 7 bases. This chain's CDR3 is CASSLWAGGREQYF. CDR3 coding DNA: TGTGCCAGCAGCTTGTGGGCGGGGGGGCGAGAGCAGTACTTC.

The V and J genes are TRBV6-5 and TRBJ2-7; 11 bases line up with TRBD1. The ends lost 6 bases at V and 7 bases at J; junction bases unmatched: 11. The germline gives CDR1 MNHEY, CDR2 SVGAGI. The CDR3 length is 15 residues. As DNA, the CDR3 is TGTGCCAGCAGCGTGGGACAGGGGGGTCCTCGGGAGCAGTACTTC. It translates to CASSVGQGGPREQYF.

A word on this clone: Different DNA sequences within this sample yield the same CDR3. The chain is built from TRBV6-5 and TRBJ1-5; 9 nucleotides agree with TRBD1. The CDR3 totals 15 residues. J lost 1 base, V lost 5 bases, and 3 bases had no gene match. CDR1 and CDR2 (germline): MNHEY, SVGAGI. The CDR3 DNA reads as TGTGCCAGCAGTCGGACAGGGGACAGCAATCAGCCCCAGCATTTT. Its protein is CASSRTGDSNQPQHF.

This chain joins TRBV11-2 and TRBJ1-4, with D possibly matching TRBD1 (5 bases). The CDR3 consists of 14 residues. Trimming removed 5 bases from V and 8 bases from J, with 15 bases in between. Germline V gene data show CDR1 as SGHAT and CDR2 as FQNNGV. The CDR3 loop is CASSIRAKGEKLFF. Here the CDR3 DNA reads TGTGCCAGCAGCATCCGGGCAAAGGGGGAAAAACTGTTTTTT.

CDR3 amino acids: CASSYSTWGDSYEQYF. The DNA of the CDR3 is TGTGCCAGCAGTTACTCGACTTGGGGGGACTCCTACGAGCAGTACTTC. The J gene is TRBJ2-7, the V gene TRBV6-5; D possibly corresponds to TRBD2 (6 bases). Between the trimmed V and J ends, which lost 0 bases and 0 bases, there was a span of 12 bases. In germline, CDR1 is MNHEY, CDR2 SVGAGI. The CDR3 has 16 residues.

This chain connects TRBV2 to TRBJ1-5; 9 bases map to TRBD1. Germline V CDR1 and CDR2: SNHLY, FYNNEI. The CDR3 consists of 15 residues. The ends lost 5 bases at V and 4 bases at J; junction bases unmatched: 6. Written as DNA, the CDR3 is TGTGCCAGCAGTCCTGGGACAGGGATGAATCAGCCCCAGCATTTT. This sequence encodes CASSPGTGMNQPQHF.

This clone has only a few counts. The J gene is TRBJ1-4, the V gene TRBV29-1; 8 bases fit TRBD1. This CDR3 comprises 10 residues. With V trimmed by 7 bases and J by 12 bases, 4 bases remained unmatched. The V gene's germline CDR1 is SQVTM and CDR2 ANQGSEA. The CDR3 coding sequence is TGCAGCGCCGGACAGGGAGAACTGTTTTTT. As protein: CSAGQGELFF.

The chain links TRBV7-9 to TRBJ1-2, with D perhaps TRBD1 (5 bases). CDR1 and CDR2 from the germline V gene are SEHNR and FQNEAQ (reference sequence). Trimming left V 1 base short and J 4 bases short, with 13 bases between. The CDR3 is made up of 15 amino acids. CDR3 sequence reads: CASSLGGGFFYGYTF. The CDR3 bases are TGTGCCAGCAGCTTAGGCGGGGGTTTTTTCTATGGCTACACCTTC.

V usage is TRBV30 and J usage is TRBJ1-2; 10 nucleotides line up with TRBD1. V lost 3 bases, J lost 6 bases, and 13 bases stayed unmatched. CDR1 GTSNPN and CDR2 SVGIG come from the germline V gene (reference sequence). The length of the CDR3 is 16 residues. CDR3 nucleotides: TGTGCCTGGAGGATAAGAAGGGACAGGGGTGTTGATGGCTACACCTTC. This codes for CAWRIRRDRGVDGYTF. Filled out from reference TRBV30 and TRBJ1-2, the complete variable domain reads SQTIHQWPATLVQPVGSPLSLECTVEGTSNPNLYWYRQAAGRGLQLLFYSVGIGQISSEVPQNLSASRPQDRQFILSSKKLLLSDSGFYLCAWRIRRDRGVDGYTFGSGTRLTVV.

This chain joins TRBV30 and TRBJ1-2, with a possible D match to TRBD1 (5 bases). V was trimmed by 3 bases and J by 2 bases, leaving 7 bases between them. The CDR3 consists of 12 residues. CDR1 GTSNPN and CDR2 SVGIG come from the germline V gene (reference sequence). The CDR3 region is CAWSRGNYGYTF. The DNA for the CDR3 is TGTGCCTGGAGCCGGGGGAACTATGGCTACACCTTC. Together with reference TRBV30 and TRBJ1-2, the CDR3 gives the full variable domain: SQTIHQWPATLVQPVGSPLSLECTVEGTSNPNLYWYRQAAGRGLQLLFYSVGIGQISSEVPQNLSASRPQDRQFILSSKKLLLSDSGFYLCAWSRGNYGYTFGSGTRLTVV.

The chain carries TRBV2 and TRBJ1-5; D is unclear. CDR3 length: 17 amino acids. Germline V gives CDR1 SNHLY, CDR2 FYNNEI. V was trimmed by 3 bases and J by 0 bases, leaving 15 bases between them. This chain's CDR3 is CASSDSPAPGSNQPQHF. DNA for the CDR3: TGTGCCAGCAGTGACTCTCCGGCCCCGGGTAGCAATCAGCCCCAGCATTTT.

This clone was seen a handful of times. The chain joins TRBV3-1 (or the pseudogene TRBV3-2) to TRBJ1-2, with D hard to call. This CDR3 contains 13 residues. Trimming stripped 1 base from V and 4 bases from J, with 7 bases between. Germline V gene lookup returns CDR1 LGHDT and CDR2 YNNKEL (reference sequence). The CDR3 protein is CASSQVGLYGYTF. The CDR3 DNA reads TGTGCCAGCAGCCAAGTCGGTCTCTATGGCTACACCTTC.

The genes are TRBV27 and TRBJ1-2, with TRBD1 matching 10 bases. The CDR3 loop spans 16 amino acids. From germline, CDR1 is MNHEY and CDR2 SMNVEV (reference sequence). Trimming at V came to 2 bases and at J to 7 bases, leaving 10 bases not matched to a gene. The CDR3 nucleotides read TGTGCCAGCAGTTTAGTTGGGACAGGGGCTTTTTTTGGCTACACCTTC. Protein: CASSLVGTGAFFGYTF.

The chain links TRBV28 to TRBJ1-5; D unclear. CDR3 length equals 14 residues. The germline V gene encodes CDR1 MDHEN and CDR2 SYDVKM. The V end was cut by 4 bases, the J end by 7 bases, with 14 bases between. CDR3 protein: CASSSTPSRQPQHF. In DNA, the CDR3 is TGTGCCAGCAGTTCGACTCCATCCCGGCAGCCCCAGCATTTT.

The chain employs TRBV27 and TRBJ1-2; tentatively, D is TRBD1 (5 bases). The ends were cut back, 2 bases at V and 2 bases at J, with 27 bases in the middle. Germline V gives CDR1 MNHEY, CDR2 SMNVEV (reference sequence). CDR3 length: 20 amino acids. CDR3 sequence reads: CASSLRVRQGRSKDNYGYTF. The CDR3 bases are TGTGCCAGCAGTTTAAGGGTAAGGCAGGGTAGATCGAAGGACAACTATGGCTACACCTTC.

This clone was found a few times. This chain links TRBV3-1 (or the pseudogene TRBV3-2) with TRBJ2-7; 7 bases agree with TRBD1. V shed 1 base, J shed 1 base, and the junction held 16 bases outside the gene matches. CDR3 length equals 19 residues. In germline, CDR1 is LGHDT, CDR2 YNNKEL (reference sequence). Here the CDR3 DNA reads TGTGCCAGCAGCCAAGGGTTCCCGTATCCGGGACAGTTTTCCTACGAGCAGTACTTC. Translation gives CASSQGFPYPGQFSYEQYF.

The V gene is TRBV4-1, the J gene TRBJ2-3, with 7 bases that match TRBD1. V lost 4 bases and J lost 3; bases outside the gene matches: 4. CDR3 length: 14 residues. CDR1 is MGHRA, CDR2 YSYEKL, per germline. The CDR3 DNA reads TGCGCCAGCAGCCCACAGGGGTGGACAGATACGCAGTATTTT. Its protein is CASSPQGWTDTQYF.

V usage is TRBV5-1 and J usage is TRBJ1-1; a possible D gene is TRBD1 (6 bases). The V gene lost 1 base and the J gene lost 0 bases, with 13 bases spanning the gap. This CDR3 comprises 16 residues. Germline CDR1 SGHRS, CDR2 YFSETQ. This CDR3 is CASSLSVQGMNTEAFF. As DNA, the CDR3 is TGCGCCAGCAGCTTGTCCGTACAGGGAATGAACACTGAAGCTTTCTTT.

This clone came up a few times. The genes are TRBV12-3 or TRBV12-4 and TRBJ1-1; 10 bases line up with TRBD1. This CDR3 has 13 residues. Trimming removed 6 bases from V and 11 bases from J; junction bases left unmatched: 9. CDR3 nucleotide sequence: TGTGCCAGCAGAACTGACAGGGGGCTAGAGGCTTTCTTT. Translating it yields CASRTDRGLEAFF.

The table lists this clone with a few counts. The chain links TRBV20-1 to TRBJ2-1; D remains ambiguous. The CDR3 runs 12 residues. The germline V gene has CDR1 DFQATT and CDR2 SNEGSKA (reference sequence). V lost 3 bases and J 10 bases, leaving 13 bases between the germline ends. DNA of the CDR3: TGCAGTGCTAGTCCCGAACCCCGGGAGCAGTTCTTC. Residues: CSASPEPREQFF.

V and J are TRBV27 and TRBJ2-1; D unclear. Germline CDR1 MNHEY, CDR2 SMNVEV (reference sequence). CDR3 length: 15 amino acids. Trimming removed 3 bases from V and 0 bases from J, with 9 bases in between. Here the CDR3 DNA reads TGTGCCAGCAGTTTGGGCACAAGCTCCTACAATGAGCAGTTCTTC. Its protein is CASSLGTSSYNEQFF.

This chain uses TRBV4-1 with TRBJ1-2, with 7 positions matching TRBD1. Germline V lookup: CDR1 MGHRA, CDR2 YSYEKL. J lost 8 bases, V lost 0 bases, and 3 bases had no gene match. This CDR3 has 13 residues. Written as DNA, the CDR3 is TGCGCCAGCAGCCAAGAAGGGGGCTGGGGCTACACCTTC. Protein product: CASSQEGGWGYTF.

This chain links TRBV7-2 with TRBJ1-2, with D possibly TRBD1 on 5 matching bases. Germline loops: CDR1 SGHTA, CDR2 FQGNSA. This CDR3 region has 15 residues. V was cut by 1 base and J by 0 bases, with 9 bases left in between. CDR3: CASSLGAGTNYGYTF. DNA of the CDR3: TGTGCCAGCAGCTTAGGGGCAGGGACTAACTATGGCTACACCTTC.

Remarks on this clone: Other DNA sequences of this sample code for an identical CDR3. The chain combines TRBV19 with TRBJ1-3, with 7 positions matching TRBD1. The CDR3 sequence is 14 residues long. Germline CDR1 reads LNHDA; CDR2 reads SQIVND (reference sequence). J gave up 2 bases and V 4 bases, and 2 bases lay outside the gene matches. The CDR3 loop is CASSTTGPGNTIYF. CDR3 DNA: TGTGCCAGTAGTACGACAGGGCCTGGAAACACCATATATTTT.

The chain links TRBV6-5 to TRBJ2-2; 11 bases agree with TRBD2. J gave up 8 bases and V 3 bases, and 2 bases lay outside the gene matches. Germline V lookup: CDR1 MNHEY, CDR2 SVGAGI. CDR3 length equals 14 residues. CDR3 DNA sequence: TGTGCCAGCAGTTATCGGACTAGCGGGGGGGAGCTGTTTTTT. This translates into CASSYRTSGGELFF.

The V and J genes are TRBV4-1 and TRBJ2-7; a possible D gene is TRBD1 (6 bases). Germline V gene lookup returns CDR1 MGHRA and CDR2 YSYEKL. Trimming pared 0 bases from V and 0 bases from J, leaving 12 bases between. The CDR3 contains 16 residues. The CDR3: CASSQDRTGTSYEQYF. Here the CDR3 DNA reads TGCGCCAGCAGCCAAGATCGAACAGGGACCTCCTACGAGCAGTACTTC.